This TCR beta chain stems from a study of blood T cell repertoires in COVID-19. Study overall: Spain, Italy and the United States supplied samples that represented acute and convalescent COVID-19.

The CDR3 runs 14 residues. V lost 4 bases to trimming and J lost 7 bases, with 13 bases between them. Germline CDR1 reads KGHSH; CDR2 reads LQKENI. Clones were sequenced by immunoSEQ multiplex PCR, and TCRdb holds only the in-frame ones, with some missing. Among roughly 330,000 clones, around 88% were seen once, and the ten largest hold 1% to 1.5%. This clone has just a few counts. V gene TRBV18 combines with J gene TRBJ1-4; possible D gene TRBD1, 5 bases. The sequenced sample consisted of peripheral blood. The clonotype was recovered from a woman aged 45-59 years with acute or convalescent COVID-19. CDR3 coding DNA: TGTGCCAGCTCACAAGGGGTCGGCGGTGAAAAACTGTTTTTT. As protein: CASSQGVGGEKLFF.